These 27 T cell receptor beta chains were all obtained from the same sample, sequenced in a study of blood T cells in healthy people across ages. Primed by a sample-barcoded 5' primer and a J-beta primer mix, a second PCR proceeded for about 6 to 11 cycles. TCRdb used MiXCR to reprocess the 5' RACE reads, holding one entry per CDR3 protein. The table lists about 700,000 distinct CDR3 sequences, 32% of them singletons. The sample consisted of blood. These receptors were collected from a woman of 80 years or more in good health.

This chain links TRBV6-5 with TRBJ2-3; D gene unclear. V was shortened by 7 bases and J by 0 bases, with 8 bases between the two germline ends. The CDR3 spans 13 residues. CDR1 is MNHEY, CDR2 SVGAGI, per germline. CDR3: CASTAYSTDTQYF. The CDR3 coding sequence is TGTGCCAGCACGGCGTATAGCACAGATACGCAGTATTTT.

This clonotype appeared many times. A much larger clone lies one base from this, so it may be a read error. The CDR3 DNA is TGTGCCAGCCGCGGACTGGGTGGGGAAAATGAGCAGTACTTC. Translating it yields CASRGLGGENEQYF. V usage is TRBV6-2 or TRBV6-3 and J usage is TRBJ2-5; D is possibly TRBD2 (5 bases). The CDR3 covers 14 residues. Germline CDR1 and CDR2: MNHEY and SVGEGT. Between the trimmed V and J ends, which lost 8 bases and 11 bases, there was a span of 24 bases.

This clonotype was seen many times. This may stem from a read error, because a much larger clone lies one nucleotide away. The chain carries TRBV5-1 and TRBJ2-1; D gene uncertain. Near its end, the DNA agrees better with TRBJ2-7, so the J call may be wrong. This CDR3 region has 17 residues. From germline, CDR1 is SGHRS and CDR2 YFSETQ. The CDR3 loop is CASSLASPWSSYNEQYF. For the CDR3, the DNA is TGCGCCAGCAGCTTGGCCTCCCCGTGGAGCTCCTACAATGAGCAGTACTTC.

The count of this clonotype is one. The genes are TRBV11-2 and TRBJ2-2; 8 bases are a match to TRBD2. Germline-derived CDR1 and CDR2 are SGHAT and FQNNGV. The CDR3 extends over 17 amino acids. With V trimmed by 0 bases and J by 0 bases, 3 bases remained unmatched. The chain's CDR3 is CASSLDGGASNTGELFF. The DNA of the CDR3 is TGTGCCAGCAGCTTAGACGGGGGGGCGTCGAACACCGGGGAGCTGTTTTTT.

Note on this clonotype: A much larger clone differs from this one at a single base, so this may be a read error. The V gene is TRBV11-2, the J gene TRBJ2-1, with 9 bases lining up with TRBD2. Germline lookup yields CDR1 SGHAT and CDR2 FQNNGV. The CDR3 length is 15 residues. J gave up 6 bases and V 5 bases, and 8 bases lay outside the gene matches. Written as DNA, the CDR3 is TGTGCCAGCAGCCTCCGACTAGCGGAATGCAATGAGCAGTTCTTC. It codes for CASSLRLAECNEQFF.

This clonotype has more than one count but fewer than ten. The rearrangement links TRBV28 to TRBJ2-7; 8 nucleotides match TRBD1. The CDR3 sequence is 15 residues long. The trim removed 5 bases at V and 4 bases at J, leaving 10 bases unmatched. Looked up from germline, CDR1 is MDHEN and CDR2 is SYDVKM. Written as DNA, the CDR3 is TGTGCCAGCAGTCCACATCGACAGGGGAATTACGAGCAGTACTTC. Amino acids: CASSPHRQGNYEQYF.

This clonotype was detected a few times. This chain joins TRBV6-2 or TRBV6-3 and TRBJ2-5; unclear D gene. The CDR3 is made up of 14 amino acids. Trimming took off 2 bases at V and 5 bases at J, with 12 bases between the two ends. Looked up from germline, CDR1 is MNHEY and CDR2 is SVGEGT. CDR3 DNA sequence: TGTGCCAGCAGTTACCGGCAGTATTCCGAGACCCAGTACTTC. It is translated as CASSYRQYSETQYF.

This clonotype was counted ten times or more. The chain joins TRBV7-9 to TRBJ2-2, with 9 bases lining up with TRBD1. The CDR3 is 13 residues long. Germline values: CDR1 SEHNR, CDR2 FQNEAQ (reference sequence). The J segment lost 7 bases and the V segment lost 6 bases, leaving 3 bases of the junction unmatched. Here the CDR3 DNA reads TGTGCCAGCAGACAGGGGGCGGACGGGGAGCTGTTTTTT. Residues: CASRQGADGELFF.

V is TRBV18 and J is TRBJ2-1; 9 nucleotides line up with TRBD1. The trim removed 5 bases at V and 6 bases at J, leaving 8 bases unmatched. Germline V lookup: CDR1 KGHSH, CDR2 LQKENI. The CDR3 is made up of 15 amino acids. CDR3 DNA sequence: TGTGCCAGCTCAACAACAGGGGGCTGGGGCAATGAGCAGTTCTTC. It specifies CASSTTGGWGNEQFF. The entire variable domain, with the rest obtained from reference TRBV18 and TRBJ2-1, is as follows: NAGVMQNPRHLVRRRGQEARLRCSPMKGHSHVYWYRQLPEEGLKFMVYLQKENIIDESGMPKERFSAEFPKEGPSILRIQQVVRGDSAAYFCASSTTGGWGNEQFFGPGTRLTVL.

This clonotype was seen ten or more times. The CDR3 DNA reads as TGTGCTAGTGCCCCATTCGGAGGGACCACCTACGAGCAGTACTTC. As protein: CASAPFGGTTYEQYF. The chain couples TRBV12-5 to TRBJ2-7, with D possibly matching TRBD2 (6 bases). Germline assignment: CDR1 LGHNT and CDR2 FRNRAP. Trimming left V 7 bases short and J 2 bases short, with 18 bases between. This CDR3 is built from 15 residues. Filled out from reference TRBV12-5 and TRBJ2-7, the complete variable domain reads DARVTQTPRHKVTEMGQEVTMRCQPILGHNTVFWYRQTMMQGLELLAYFRNRAPLDDSGMPKDRFSAEMPDATLATLKIQPSEPRDSAVYFCASAPFGGTTYEQYFGPGTRLTVT.

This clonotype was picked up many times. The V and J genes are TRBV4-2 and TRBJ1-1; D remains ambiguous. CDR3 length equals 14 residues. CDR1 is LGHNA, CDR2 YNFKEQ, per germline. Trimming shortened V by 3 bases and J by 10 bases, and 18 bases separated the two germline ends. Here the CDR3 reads CASSHPANLGLAFF. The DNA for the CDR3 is TGTGCCAGCAGCCATCCAGCAAACCTGGGATTAGCTTTCTTT.

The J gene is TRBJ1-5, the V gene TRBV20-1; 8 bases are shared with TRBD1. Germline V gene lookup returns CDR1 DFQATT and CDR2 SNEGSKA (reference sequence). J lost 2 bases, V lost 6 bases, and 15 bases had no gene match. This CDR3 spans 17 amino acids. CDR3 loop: CSATEGSGGFRNQPQHF. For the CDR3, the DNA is TGCAGTGCGACAGAAGGCTCAGGGGGCTTCCGCAATCAGCCCCAGCATTTT.

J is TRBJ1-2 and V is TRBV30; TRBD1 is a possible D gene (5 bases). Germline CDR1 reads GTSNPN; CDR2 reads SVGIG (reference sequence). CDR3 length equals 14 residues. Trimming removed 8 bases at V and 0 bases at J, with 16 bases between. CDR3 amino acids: CAGHAGDPNYGYTF. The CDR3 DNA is TGTGCCGGACATGCAGGAGATCCTAACTATGGCTACACCTTC. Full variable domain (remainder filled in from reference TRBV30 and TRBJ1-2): SQTIHQWPATLVQPVGSPLSLECTVEGTSNPNLYWYRQAAGRGLQLLFYSVGIGQISSEVPQNLSASRPQDRQFILSSKKLLLSDSGFYLCAGHAGDPNYGYTFGSGTRLTVV.

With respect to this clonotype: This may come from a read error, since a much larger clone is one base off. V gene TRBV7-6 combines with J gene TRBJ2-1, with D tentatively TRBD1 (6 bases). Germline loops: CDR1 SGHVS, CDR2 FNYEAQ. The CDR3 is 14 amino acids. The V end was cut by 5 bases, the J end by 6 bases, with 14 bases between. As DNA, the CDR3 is TGTGCCAGCAGCGCGGATAGGGGGAGCAATGAGCAGTTCTTC. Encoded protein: CASSADRGSNEQFF.

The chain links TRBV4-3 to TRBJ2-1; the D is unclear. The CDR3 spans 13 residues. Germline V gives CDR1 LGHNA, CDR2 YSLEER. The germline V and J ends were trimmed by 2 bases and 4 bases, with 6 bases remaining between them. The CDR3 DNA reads TGCGCCAGCAGCCAAAGTTTTTACAATGAGCAGTTCTTC. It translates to CASSQSFYNEQFF.

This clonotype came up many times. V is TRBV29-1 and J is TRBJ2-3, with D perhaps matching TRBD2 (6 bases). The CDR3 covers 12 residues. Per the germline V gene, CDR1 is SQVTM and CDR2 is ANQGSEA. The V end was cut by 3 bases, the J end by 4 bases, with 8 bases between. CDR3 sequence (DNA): TGCAGCGTTGAGGGAGGAGCAGATACGCAGTATTTT. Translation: CSVEGGADTQYF.

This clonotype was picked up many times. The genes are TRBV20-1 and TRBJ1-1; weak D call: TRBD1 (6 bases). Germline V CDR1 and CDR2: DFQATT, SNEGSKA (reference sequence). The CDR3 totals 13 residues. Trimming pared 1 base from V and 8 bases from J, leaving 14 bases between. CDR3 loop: CSARGGTPREAFF. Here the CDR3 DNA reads TGCAGTGCTAGAGGGGGGACACCCCGGGAAGCTTTCTTT.

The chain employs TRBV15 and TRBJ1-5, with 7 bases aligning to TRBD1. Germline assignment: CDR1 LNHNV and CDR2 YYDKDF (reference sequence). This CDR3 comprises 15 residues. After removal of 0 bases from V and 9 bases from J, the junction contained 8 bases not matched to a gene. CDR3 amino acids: CATSRDTGVDRPQHF. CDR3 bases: TGTGCCACCAGCAGAGATACAGGGGTGGATCGGCCCCAGCATTTT.

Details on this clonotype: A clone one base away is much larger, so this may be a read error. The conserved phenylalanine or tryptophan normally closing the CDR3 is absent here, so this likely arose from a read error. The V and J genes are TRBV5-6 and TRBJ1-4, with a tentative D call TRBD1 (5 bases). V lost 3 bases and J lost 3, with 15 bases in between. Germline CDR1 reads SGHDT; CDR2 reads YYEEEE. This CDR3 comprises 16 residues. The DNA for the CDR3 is TGTGCCAGCAGCTCCATGGACAACCGGGCTAATGAAAAACTGTTTTTG. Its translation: CASSSMDNRANEKLFL.

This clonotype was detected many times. The CDR3 spells CASSLPGAYGYTF. In DNA, the CDR3 is TGTGCCAGCAGCTTACCAGGGGCCTATGGCTACACCTTC. The chain has TRBV13 and TRBJ1-2, with D possibly being TRBD1 (6 bases). Germline V lookup: CDR1 PRHDT, CDR2 FYEKMQ (reference sequence). CDR3 length: 13 residues. Trimming took 2 bases from V and 4 from J, leaving 8 bases between them.

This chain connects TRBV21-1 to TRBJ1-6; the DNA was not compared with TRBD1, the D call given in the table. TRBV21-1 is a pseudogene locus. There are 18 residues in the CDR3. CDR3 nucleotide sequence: TGTGCCAGCAGCTCCCGATCTCCTATACAGGGAGAGAATTCACCCCTCCACTTT. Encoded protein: CASSSRSPIQGENSPLHF.

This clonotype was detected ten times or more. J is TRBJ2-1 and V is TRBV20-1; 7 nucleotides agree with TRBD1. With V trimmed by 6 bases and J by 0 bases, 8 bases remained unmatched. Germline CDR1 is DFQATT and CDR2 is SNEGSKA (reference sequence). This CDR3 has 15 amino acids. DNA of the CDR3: TGCAGTGCGCGAACAGGGGCAAGCTCCTACAATGAGCAGTTCTTC. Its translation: CSARTGASSYNEQFF.

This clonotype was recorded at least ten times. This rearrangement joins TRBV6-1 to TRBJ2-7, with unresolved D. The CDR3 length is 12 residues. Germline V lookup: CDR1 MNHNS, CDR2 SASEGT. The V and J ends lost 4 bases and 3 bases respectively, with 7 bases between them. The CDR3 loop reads CASSGTRYEQYF. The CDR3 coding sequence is TGTGCCAGCAGTGGAACCCGCTACGAGCAGTACTTC.

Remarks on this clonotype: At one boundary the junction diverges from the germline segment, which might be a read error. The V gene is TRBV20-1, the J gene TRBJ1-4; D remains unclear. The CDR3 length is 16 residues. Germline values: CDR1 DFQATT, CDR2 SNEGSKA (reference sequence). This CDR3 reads CSAIGIPSGPNGKLFF. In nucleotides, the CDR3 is TGCAGTGCTATAGGCATCCCCTCCGGGCCGAATGGAAAACTGTTTTTT.

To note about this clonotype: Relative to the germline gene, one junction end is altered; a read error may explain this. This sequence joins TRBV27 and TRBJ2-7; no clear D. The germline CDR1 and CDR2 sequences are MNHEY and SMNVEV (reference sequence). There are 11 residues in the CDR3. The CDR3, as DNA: TGCGCCAGCAGGTCGTGGAACGAGCAGTACTTC. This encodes CASRSWNEQYF.

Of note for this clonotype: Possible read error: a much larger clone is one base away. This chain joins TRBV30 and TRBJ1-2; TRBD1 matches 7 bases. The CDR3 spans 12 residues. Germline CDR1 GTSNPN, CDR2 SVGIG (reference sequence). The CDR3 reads CVWELYRGGYTF. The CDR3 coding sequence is TGTGTCTGGGAGCTCTACAGGGGTGGCTACACCTTC.

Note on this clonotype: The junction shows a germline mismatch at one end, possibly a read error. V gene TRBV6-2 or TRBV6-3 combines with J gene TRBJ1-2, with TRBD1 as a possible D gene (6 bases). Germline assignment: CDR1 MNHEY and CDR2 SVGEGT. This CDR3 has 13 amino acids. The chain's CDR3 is CASRLDRLYDYTF. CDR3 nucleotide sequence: TGTGCCAGCAGACTCGACAGGCTCTATGACTACACCTTC.